The 19 T cell receptor beta chains below come from one sample, sequenced in a study of T cell responses to AZD1222 COVID-19 vaccine. Some clones are missing from TCRdb's copy, which holds only in-frame ones; the method was immunoSEQ multiplex PCR. The sample yields 100,000 or so clones, about nine tenths seen once. The sequences come from peripheral blood, collected on day 0 of AZD1222 vaccination. These receptors originate from an adult in good health.

The chain joins TRBV10-1 to TRBJ1-5; D unclear. Between the trimmed V and J ends, which lost 0 bases and 7 bases, there was a span of 10 bases. The length of the CDR3 is 14 residues. CDR1 is WNHNN, CDR2 SYGVQD, per germline (reference sequence). The CDR3 coding sequence is TGCGCCAGCAGTGAGTCAACCCATAGGCAGCCCCAGCATTTT. Protein sequence: CASSESTHRQPQHF.

V gene TRBV6-4 combines with J gene TRBJ2-1; TRBD2 aligns across 9 bases. Germline V lookup: CDR1 MRHNA, CDR2 SNTAGT. V was clipped by 0 bases and J by 8 bases; unmatched bases: 8. The length of the CDR3 is 16 residues. CDR3 sequence reads: CASSDSSGGRGYEQFF. The CDR3 DNA sequence: TGTGCCAGCAGTGACTCGAGTGGCGGGAGGGGCTATGAGCAGTTCTTC.

The chain employs TRBV2 and TRBJ2-7; maybe TRBD1 (6 bases). The CDR3 has 14 residues. In germline, CDR1 is SNHLY, CDR2 FYNNEI. The V end was cut by 7 bases, the J end by 2 bases, with 15 bases between. CDR3 sequence (DNA): TGTGCCAGCAACACACAGGGTGCTCCCTACGAGCAGTACTTC. This encodes CASNTQGAPYEQYF.

This chain connects TRBV19 to TRBJ1-1, with a possible D match to TRBD1 (5 bases). Germline values: CDR1 LNHDA, CDR2 SQIVND (reference sequence). V lost 2 bases, J lost 7 bases, and 14 bases lay in between. The CDR3 length is 14 residues. CDR3 loop: CASSIFPWDGEAFF. CDR3 nucleotides: TGTGCCAGTAGTATATTCCCCTGGGACGGTGAAGCTTTCTTT.

This sequence joins TRBV20-1 and TRBJ1-2; D call uncertain. The germline CDR1 and CDR2 sequences are DFQATT and SNEGSKA (reference sequence). This CDR3 spans 10 amino acids. Here the CDR3 DNA reads TGCAGCGCGGAGGACTATGGCTACACCTTC. It is translated as CSAEDYGYTF.

V and J are TRBV19 and TRBJ2-1, with D possibly being TRBD1 (6 bases). Germline CDR1 is LNHDA and CDR2 is SQIVND (reference sequence). This CDR3 contains 16 residues. V was pared by 5 bases and J by 2 bases, with 16 bases between. CDR3 protein: CASSSPGQFTYNEQFF. The CDR3 DNA reads TGTGCCAGTAGTTCCCCGGGACAATTTACCTACAATGAGCAGTTCTTC.

This chain links TRBV27 with TRBJ1-2, with 9 positions matching TRBD1. The germline V gene encodes CDR1 MNHEY and CDR2 SMNVEV (reference sequence). This CDR3 is built from 16 residues. V gave up 10 bases and J gave up 2 bases; unmatched junction bases: 14. DNA for the CDR3: TGTGCCACCCTTCGTTTCGGGACAGGGACCAACTATGGCTACACCTTC. Protein: CATLRFGTGTNYGYTF.

The CDR3 sequence: CASSLGQGLSNSPLHF. As DNA, the CDR3 is TGTGCCAGCAGCCTCGGACAGGGGCTCAGTAATTCACCCCTCCACTTT. J is TRBJ1-6 and V is TRBV7-6; TRBD1 agrees at 9 bases. The CDR3 loop spans 16 amino acids. Germline CDR1 SGHVS, CDR2 FNYEAQ. V shed 5 bases, J shed 6 bases, and the junction held 8 bases outside the gene matches. Filled out from reference TRBV7-6 and TRBJ1-6, the complete variable domain reads GAGVSQSPRYKVTKRGQDVALRCDPISGHVSLYWYRQALGQGPEFLTYFNYEAQQDKSGLPNDRFSAERPEGSISTLTIQRTEQRDSAMYRCASSLGQGLSNSPLHFGNGTRLTVT.

This chain uses TRBV4-1 with TRBJ2-3, with 7 bases aligning to TRBD2. The V and J ends lost 0 bases and 1 base, in that order; junction bases with no gene match: 4. The CDR3 sequence is 16 residues long. Germline CDR1 MGHRA, CDR2 YSYEKL. Written as DNA, the CDR3 is TGCGCCAGCAGCCAAGAGGGCGGGAGTGGCACAGATACGCAGTATTTT. Translation: CASSQEGGSGTDTQYF.

This rearrangement joins TRBV2 to TRBJ1-1; D ambiguous. Germline V CDR1 and CDR2: SNHLY, FYNNEI. This CDR3 contains 14 residues. The V end was cut by 8 bases, the J end by 0 bases, with 13 bases between. This CDR3 is CASSEAPMNTEAFF. The CDR3 DNA follows: TGTGCCAGCTCCGAAGCCCCCATGAACACTGAAGCTTTCTTT. Full variable domain (rest looked up from reference TRBV2 and TRBJ1-1): EPEVTQTPSHQVTQMGQEVILRCVPISNHLYFYWYRQILGQKVEFLVSFYNNEISEKSEIFDDQFSVERPDGSNFTLKIRSTKLEDSAMYFCASSEAPMNTEAFFGQGTRLTVV.

The rearrangement uses TRBV10-1 and TRBJ2-5, with 9 bases aligning to TRBD2. V lost 3 bases, J lost 5 bases, and 7 bases stayed unmatched. Looked up from germline, CDR1 is WNHNN and CDR2 is SYGVQD (reference sequence). The CDR3 covers 15 residues. The CDR3 is CASSDWTSDRETQYF. The CDR3 nucleotides are TGCGCCAGCAGTGATTGGACTAGCGATCGGGAGACCCAGTACTTC.

The chain recombines TRBV28 with TRBJ2-3, with D possibly called TRBD1 or TRBD2 (5 bases each). Germline V gives CDR1 MDHEN, CDR2 SYDVKM. The CDR3 consists of 17 residues. V lost 4 bases, J lost 7 bases, and 24 bases lay in between. For the CDR3, the DNA is TGTGCCAGCAGTTCCCTCGATGGGGGAGAGGTGGGGAATACGCAGTATTTT. Translating gives CASSSLDGGEVGNTQYF.

The rearrangement joins TRBV11-2 to TRBJ1-1; 9 bases map to TRBD1. The germline gives CDR1 SGHAT, CDR2 FQNNGV. CDR3 length: 15 residues. J lost 6 bases, V lost 2 bases, and 7 bases had no gene match. The CDR3 sequence: CASSLSRDRDPEAFF. CDR3 coding DNA: TGTGCCAGCAGCTTATCTCGGGACAGGGACCCTGAAGCTTTCTTT.

The rearrangement joins TRBV5-4 to TRBJ2-3; 14 nucleotides agree with TRBD2. Germline V gene sequence: CDR1 SGHNT, CDR2 YYREEE (reference sequence). After removal of 3 bases from V and 4 bases from J, the junction contained 4 bases not matched to a gene. CDR3 length: 16 residues. The CDR3 nucleotides read TGTGCCAGCAGCTCAAGGACTAGCGGGAGGTCAGATACGCAGTATTTT. Amino acids: CASSSRTSGRSDTQYF.

This chain joins TRBV12-5 and TRBJ2-1; 8 nucleotides line up with TRBD1. The germline V gene encodes CDR1 LGHNT and CDR2 FRNRAP. After removal of 7 bases from V and 7 bases from J, the junction contained 12 bases not matched to a gene. The CDR3 spans 15 residues. This chain's CDR3 is CASARGQGAGNEQFF. DNA of the CDR3: TGTGCTAGTGCCAGAGGGCAGGGGGCTGGGAATGAGCAGTTCTTC.

This sequence joins TRBV5-1 and TRBJ1-4; 9 bases align to TRBD1. Unmatched junction bases numbered 10, after V lost 9 bases and J lost 10 bases. Germline loops: CDR1 SGHRS, CDR2 YFSETQ. The CDR3 runs to 13 residues. CDR3 DNA: TGCGCCAATGGGACAGGGTCTAGTGGAAAACTGTTTTTT. This translates into CANGTGSSGKLFF.

The CDR3 DNA sequence: TGTGCCAGCAGCCAAGAGTCTCAGGGGGGGTCTTACGAGCAGTACTTC. Its translation: CASSQESQGGSYEQYF. The chain joins TRBV4-2 to TRBJ2-7, with D possibly being TRBD1 or TRBD2 (7 bases each). The CDR3 loop spans 16 amino acids. V dropped 0 bases and J dropped 4 bases, with 16 bases sitting between them. Germline V lookup: CDR1 LGHNA, CDR2 YNFKEQ.

The rearrangement joins TRBV3-1 (or the pseudogene TRBV3-2) to TRBJ1-3; D gene uncertain. The CDR3 loop spans 16 amino acids. The V gene lost 0 bases and the J gene lost 3 bases, with 12 bases spanning the gap. Per germline, CDR1 LGHDT and CDR2 YNNKEL (reference sequence). The CDR3 region is CASSQERSQRGNTIYF. Written as DNA, the CDR3 is TGTGCCAGCAGCCAAGAAAGGTCCCAGCGTGGAAACACCATATATTTT.

In this sample, this clone turned up once. The chain links TRBV28 to TRBJ1-2; TRBD1 is a possible D gene (6 bases). Trimming removed 8 bases at V and 4 bases at J, with 20 bases between. Germline-derived CDR1 and CDR2 are MDHEN and SYDVKM. The CDR3 is 15 residues long. CDR3 protein: CASLLGETGSYGYTF. Here the CDR3 DNA reads TGTGCCAGCCTTCTAGGGGAGACAGGCAGCTATGGCTACACCTTC.